These 5 T cell receptor beta chains came from one sample sequenced in a study of blood T cell repertoires in COVID-19. This table comes from immunoSEQ multiplex PCR, and its TCRdb copy is limited to in-frame clones, with some not included. This sample has roughly 160,000 clones; 84% occur once, and the top ten carry 10% to 15%. The specimen was PBMCs or T cells enriched from blood (not recorded which). The source of these receptors is a man aged 50 or older who had recovered from COVID-19.

This rearrangement joins TRBV4-1 to TRBJ2-1; 8 positions match TRBD2. V gave up 4 bases and J gave up 8 bases; unmatched junction bases: 16. The germline V gene encodes CDR1 MGHRA and CDR2 YSYEKL. CDR3 size: 17 residues. In nucleotides, the CDR3 is TGCGCCAGCAGCCTTCGTCTATCAACGGGGGGGCCCCATGAGCAGTTCTTC. Its protein product is CASSLRLSTGGPHEQFF.

The chain has TRBV6-5 and TRBJ1-2; D may be TRBD1 (6 bases). Trimming pared 6 bases from V and 4 bases from J, leaving 15 bases between. CDR1 MNHEY and CDR2 SVGAGI come from the germline V gene. The CDR3 covers 14 residues. The CDR3 loop is CASSDRTASYGYTF. DNA for the CDR3: TGTGCCAGCAGCGATAGGACAGCAAGCTATGGCTACACCTTC.

The table lists this clone with a few counts. The chain employs TRBV6-4 and TRBJ2-3, with no clear D. Looked up from germline, CDR1 is MRHNA and CDR2 is SNTAGT. V was pared by 8 bases and J by 2 bases, with 14 bases between. The CDR3 totals 14 residues. The chain's CDR3 is CASRVLGFTDTQYF. The DNA of the CDR3 is TGTGCCAGCCGGGTCCTAGGTTTCACAGATACGCAGTATTTT.

The chain combines TRBV6-5 with TRBJ1-5, with a possible D match to TRBD1 (6 bases). The CDR3 has 13 amino acids. The germline V and J ends were trimmed by 8 bases and 5 bases, with 13 bases remaining between them. Germline V CDR1 and CDR2: MNHEY, SVGAGI. As DNA, the CDR3 is TGTGCCAGCGCTAGGGGGTTGGATCAGCCCCAGCATTTT. Its translation: CASARGLDQPQHF.

V usage is TRBV18 and J usage is TRBJ1-5, with a possible D match to TRBD1 (6 bases). CDR3 length equals 16 residues. Germline V gene sequence: CDR1 KGHSH, CDR2 LQKENI. The V gene lost 4 bases and the J gene lost 2 bases, with 15 bases spanning the gap. CDR3 region: CASSLNTGKGNQPQHF. The CDR3 DNA reads TGTGCCAGCTCACTAAATACAGGGAAGGGCAATCAGCCCCAGCATTTT.